Shown below are 19 T cell receptor beta chains from a single sample sequenced in a study of cytomegalovirus exposure and HLA in healthy donors (dated by TCRdb to the late 2010s). Library generation was performed with the immunoSEQ multiplex PCR assay. TCRdb retrieved this table from immuneACCESS and kept in-frame rearrangements only. Not all clones are present; in checked studies, unresolved V genes account for under half, and no reason is known for the remainder. The sample table records 190,000 or so clones; more than 65% of these occur just once. The ten most abundant clones make up roughly 13% of the sample. Sequencing was done on a sample of PBMCs. These TCRs come from a woman aged 25 to 39 in good health and CMV-seropositive.

The CDR3 reads CASSLYLTGGNQPQHF. The CDR3 DNA reads as TGTGCCAGCAGCCTCTACCTAACGGGAGGCAATCAGCCCCAGCATTTT. The V call is TRBV7-2, the J call TRBJ1-5; D remains ambiguous. The length of the CDR3 is 16 residues. Trimming shortened V by 5 bases and J by 2 bases, and 16 bases separated the two germline ends. The germline V gene encodes CDR1 SGHTA and CDR2 FQGNSA.

Concerning this clone itself: Other nucleotide sequences in the sample specify the same CDR3. This rearrangement joins TRBV14 to TRBJ1-2; tentative D call: TRBD1 (5 bases). Germline-derived CDR1 and CDR2 are SGHDN and FVKESK. The CDR3 is 13 residues long. Deletions cut 4 bases from V and 3 bases from J, with 9 bases between. CDR3 DNA: TGTGCCAGCAGCCCCCAGGGATACTATGGCTACACCTTC. It is translated as CASSPQGYYGYTF.

The chain uses TRBV5-6 and TRBJ2-3, with TRBD1 as a possible D gene (6 bases). CDR1 is SGHDT and CDR2 is YYEEEE in the germline V gene. CDR3 length: 15 amino acids. Trimming shortened V by 3 bases and J by 2 bases, and 13 bases separated the two germline ends. The CDR3 here is CASSSRTANTDTQYF. The CDR3 coding sequence is TGTGCCAGCAGCTCAAGGACAGCCAACACAGATACGCAGTATTTT.

The chain recombines TRBV10-3 with TRBJ1-5; a possible D gene is TRBD1 (5 bases). The CDR3 totals 13 residues. CDR1 is ENHRY and CDR2 is SYGVKD in the germline V gene. V was pared by 2 bases and J by 4 bases, with 6 bases between. This CDR3 is CAISERTNQPQHF. As DNA, the CDR3 is TGTGCCATCAGTGAGAGGACAAATCAGCCCCAGCATTTT.

The V and J genes are TRBV29-1 and TRBJ2-6; TRBD1 aligns across 7 bases. The CDR3 is 17 amino acids. Germline CDR1 is SQVTM and CDR2 is ANQGSEA. V shed 6 bases and J 0 bases; nucleotides not matched to a gene: 11. CDR3 sequence: CSVRPTGTDSGANVLTF. CDR3 nucleotides: TGCAGCGTCCGCCCGACTGGGACAGACTCTGGGGCCAACGTCCTGACTTTC.

The V and J genes are TRBV4-2 and TRBJ2-7; 14 bases are a match to TRBD2. The CDR3 loop spans 16 amino acids. J lost 3 bases, V lost 1 base, and 2 bases had no gene match. CDR1 is LGHNA, CDR2 YNFKEQ, per germline. The CDR3 DNA follows: TGTGCCAGCAGCCAAGTTGGGACTAGCGGGAGCTACGAGCAGTACTTC. This sequence encodes CASSQVGTSGSYEQYF.

The chain combines TRBV7-9 with TRBJ1-2; 8 nucleotides match TRBD1. V gave up 11 bases and J gave up 0 bases; unmatched junction bases: 14. Germline V lookup: CDR1 SEHNR, CDR2 FQNEAQ (reference sequence). This CDR3 has 16 amino acids. CDR3 sequence: CAGIKARTGTNYGYTF. The CDR3 nucleotides are TGTGCCGGAATTAAAGCGAGGACAGGGACTAACTATGGCTACACCTTC.

This chain links TRBV5-6 with TRBJ1-4, with D possibly matching TRBD1 (6 bases). The CDR3 totals 14 residues. Germline CDR1 reads SGHDT; CDR2 reads YYEEEE. Trimming cost V 1 base and J 8 bases, with 12 bases left between them. CDR3 sequence reads: CASSLRGGGEKLFF. The DNA for the CDR3 is TGTGCCAGCAGCTTGAGGGGAGGGGGAGAAAAACTGTTTTTT.

The sample holds a few counts of this clone. The V gene is TRBV9, the J gene TRBJ1-1; 12 nucleotides line up with TRBD1. Germline CDR1 SGDLS, CDR2 YYNGEE. The CDR3 has 17 amino acids. The V and J ends lost 3 bases and 1 base, in that order; junction bases with no gene match: 7. CDR3 coding DNA: TGTGCCAGCAGCGCACACCCGGGACAGGGGGCGAACACTGAAGCTTTCTTT. Protein product: CASSAHPGQGANTEAFF.

The V call is TRBV5-6, the J call TRBJ2-1, with no clear D. This CDR3 has 13 residues. Per germline, CDR1 SGHDT and CDR2 YYEEEE. V was shortened by 0 bases and J by 5 bases, with 6 bases between the two germline ends. Here the CDR3 DNA reads TGTGCCAGCAGCTTGGCAAACAACAATGAGCAGTTCTTC. Amino acid sequence: CASSLANNNEQFF.

As for this clone: This could be a read error, since a much larger clone is one nucleotide away. This chain links TRBV5-8 with TRBJ1-5; unclear D gene. This CDR3 contains 13 residues. Trimming removed 5 bases at V and 1 base at J, with 7 bases between. Germline V gives CDR1 SGHTS, CDR2 YDEGEE. CDR3: CASSGGSNQPQHF. CDR3 nucleotide sequence: TGTGCCAGCAGTGGAGGCAGCAATCAGCCCCAGCATTTT.

The V gene is TRBV6-1, the J gene TRBJ1-2; D perhaps matches TRBD1 (6 bases). The CDR3 contains 16 residues. V lost 1 base, J lost 5 bases, and 17 bases lay in between. Germline CDR1 reads MNHNS; CDR2 reads SASEGT. The DNA for the CDR3 is TGTGCCAGCAGTGAAGTCACCGCGGGGGGCGGGTATGGCTACACCTTC. Amino acids: CASSEVTAGGGYGYTF.

V is TRBV2 and J is TRBJ1-4; D remains ambiguous. Trimming stripped 11 bases from V and 0 bases from J, with 13 bases between. The CDR3 has 14 amino acids. Germline V gene sequence: CDR1 SNHLY, CDR2 FYNNEI. The CDR3 DNA reads TGTGCCGGAAACCTGGGCTCAACTAATGAAAAACTGTTTTTT. Amino acids: CAGNLGSTNEKLFF.

The chain links TRBV5-1 to TRBJ2-2; D possibly corresponds to TRBD1 (6 bases). The V gene's germline CDR1 is SGHRS and CDR2 YFSETQ. Between the trimmed V and J ends, which lost 3 bases and 6 bases, there was a span of 12 bases. The CDR3 consists of 14 residues. This CDR3 is CASSSQGTAGELFF. The CDR3 bases are TGCGCCAGCAGCTCCCAGGGGACCGCCGGGGAGCTGTTTTTT. Looking up the rest from reference TRBV5-1 and TRBJ2-2 gives the full variable domain: KAGVTQTPRYLIKTRGQQVTLSCSPISGHRSVSWYQQTPGQGLQFLFEYFSETQRNKGNFPGRFSGRQFSNSRSEMNVSTLELGDSALYLCASSSQGTAGELFFGEGSRLTVL.

V usage is TRBV28 and J usage is TRBJ2-7; possible D gene TRBD1, 6 bases. Between the trimmed V and J ends, which lost 8 bases and 0 bases, there was a span of 14 bases. The CDR3 has 14 amino acids. CDR1 and CDR2 from the germline V gene are MDHEN and SYDVKM. The CDR3 region has the DNA TGTGCCAGCTACAGGGTCGATGCCTCCTACGAGCAGTACTTC. Its protein is CASYRVDASYEQYF.

The gene calls are TRBV29-1 and TRBJ2-7; 10 bases match TRBD1. Unmatched junction bases numbered 12, after V lost 4 bases and J lost 6 bases. Germline-derived CDR1 and CDR2 are SQVTM and ANQGSEA. CDR3 length equals 15 residues. In DNA form, the CDR3 reads TGCAGCGTTGTTTCGCCGGGACAGGGGATCGTCGAGCAGTACTTC. Its protein product is CSVVSPGQGIVEQYF.

The chain recombines TRBV10-2 with TRBJ2-5; possibly TRBD2 for D (5 bases). The length of the CDR3 is 14 residues. CDR1 is WSHSY and CDR2 is SAAADI in the germline V gene. V lost 2 bases and J lost 0, with 7 bases in between. The CDR3 is CASSETGYQETQYF. CDR3 DNA: TGCGCCAGCAGTGAGACGGGGTACCAAGAGACCCAGTACTTC.

This clone has just a few counts. V is TRBV29-1 and J is TRBJ1-2; D gene ambiguous. CDR3 length equals 11 residues. Trimming removed 5 bases at V and 3 bases at J, with 7 bases between. The germline CDR1 and CDR2 sequences are SQVTM and ANQGSEA. CDR3 coding DNA: TGCAGCGTTCTTTCAGACTATGGCTACACCTTC. As protein: CSVLSDYGYTF.

This chain connects TRBV19 to TRBJ1-2; the D gene is possibly TRBD1 (5 bases). V lost 5 bases and J 5 bases, leaving 9 bases between the germline ends. Germline CDR1 reads LNHDA; CDR2 reads SQIVND (reference sequence). The CDR3 has 12 amino acids. CDR3 nucleotide sequence: TGTGCCAGTAGTGGCGGGACTTATGGCTACACCTTC. The encoded protein is CASSGGTYGYTF.